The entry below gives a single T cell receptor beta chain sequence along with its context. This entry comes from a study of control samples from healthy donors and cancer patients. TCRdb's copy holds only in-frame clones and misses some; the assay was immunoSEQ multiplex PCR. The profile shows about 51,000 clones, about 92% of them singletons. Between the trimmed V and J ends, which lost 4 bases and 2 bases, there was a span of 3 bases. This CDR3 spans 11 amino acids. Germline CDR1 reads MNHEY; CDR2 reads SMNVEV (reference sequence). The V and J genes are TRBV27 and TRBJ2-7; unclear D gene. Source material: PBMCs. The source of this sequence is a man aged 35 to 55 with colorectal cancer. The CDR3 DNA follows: TGTGCCAGCAGTTCCGCCTACGAGCAGTACTTC. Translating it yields CASSSAYEQYF.